This T cell receptor beta chain was documented in a study of T cell clonotyping in hematopoietic cell transplantation. Study observations and caveats: Graft donor and pretransplant recipient Inverse Simpson Index values predicted broader posttransplant TCR diversity. No sorting was done, leaving CD4 and CD8 contributions mixed. Recipient TCR diversity dropped after transplant; expanded clonotypes rose from day 30 to 180.

Profiled with immunoSEQ multiplex PCR; TCRdb holds only in-frame clones, not every one. This sample has fewer than 45,000 clones, with 75% to 90% found just once. This clone has only a few counts. Its antigen is not known. The sequencing input was peripheral blood mononuclear cells. The origin of this receptor is a woman between 40 and 50 years old in good health. Some clones in this sample may be carry-over from other donors' samples.

The CDR3, as DNA: TGTGCCATCAGTGGAGGACTGAACACTGAAGCTTTCTTT. Translation gives CAISGGLNTEAFF. V is TRBV10-3 and J is TRBJ1-1; D remains ambiguous. The V and J ends lost 4 bases and 0 bases respectively, with 6 bases between them. CDR3 length equals 13 residues. Germline-derived CDR1 and CDR2 are ENHRY and SYGVKD.